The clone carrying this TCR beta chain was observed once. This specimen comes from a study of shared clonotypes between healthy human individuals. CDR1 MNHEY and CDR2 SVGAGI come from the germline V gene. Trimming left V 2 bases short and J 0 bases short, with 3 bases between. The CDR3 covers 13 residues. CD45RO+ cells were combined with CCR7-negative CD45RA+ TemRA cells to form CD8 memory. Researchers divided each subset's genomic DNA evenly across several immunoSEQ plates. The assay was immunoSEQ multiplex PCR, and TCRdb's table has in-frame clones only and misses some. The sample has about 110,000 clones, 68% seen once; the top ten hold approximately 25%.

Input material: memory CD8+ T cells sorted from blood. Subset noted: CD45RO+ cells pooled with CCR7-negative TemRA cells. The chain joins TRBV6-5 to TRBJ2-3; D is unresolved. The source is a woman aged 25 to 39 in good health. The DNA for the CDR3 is TGTGCCAGCAGTTACACTAGCACAGATACGCAGTATTTT. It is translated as CASSYTSTDTQYF.